These 21 T cell receptor beta chains were all obtained from the same sample, sequenced in a study of tumor-infiltrating lymphocytes in oesophageal squamous cell carcinoma. MiXCR was run by TCRdb on the PCR reads, yielding one entry per CDR3 protein. This sample has about 17,000 distinct CDR3 sequences; roughly 50% occur once, and the top ten carry 44%. Sequencing input: normal esophageal tissue next to the tumor. The receptors originated from a female donor with esophageal squamous cell carcinoma.

In its sample, this clonotype was seen many times. The CDR3, as DNA: TGTGCCAGCATGAGGGACGACAGAGGTTTGGTTTCACCCCTCCACTTT. Translating it yields CASMRDDRGLVSPLHF. This rearrangement joins TRBV6-1 to TRBJ1-6, with D maybe TRBD1 (5 bases). Trimming took off 7 bases at V and 9 bases at J, with 22 bases between the two ends. The CDR3 runs 16 residues. Germline V lookup: CDR1 MNHNS, CDR2 SASEGT.

This chain joins TRBV7-8 and TRBJ2-7, with 15 bases fitting TRBD2. The tail of the sequence fits TRBJ2-4 better, so the J call may be wrong. Germline V gives CDR1 SGHVS, CDR2 FQNEAQ. The CDR3 consists of 22 residues. CDR3 nucleotides: TGTGCCAGCAGCTACCGGACCGGGGCGGGACTAGCGGGAGGACTAGCCAAAAACATTCAGTACTTC. Translation: CASSYRTGAGLAGGLAKNIQYF.

The chain links TRBV24-1 to TRBJ2-1, with 8 nucleotides matching TRBD1. This CDR3 has 17 amino acids. J gave up 3 bases and V 4 bases, and 10 bases lay outside the gene matches. Germline assignment: CDR1 KGHDR and CDR2 SFDVKD. Here the CDR3 reads CATSDPRTGTVYNEQFF. For the CDR3, the DNA is TGTGCCACCAGTGACCCCCGGACAGGGACAGTCTACAATGAGCAGTTCTTC.

CDR3 protein: CASTLAGGETQYF. CDR3 sequence (DNA): TGTGCCAGCACTCTAGCGGGAGGGGAGACCCAGTACTTC. The V call is TRBV6-1, the J call TRBJ2-1; TRBD2 agrees at 12 bases. The DNA end is a closer match to TRBJ2-5, so the J assignment may be wrong. Germline CDR1 and CDR2: MNHNS and SASEGT. The CDR3 runs 13 residues.

This chain uses TRBV7-6 with TRBJ2-3; D gene ambiguous. The germline V gene has CDR1 SGHVS and CDR2 FNYEAQ. Trimming cost V 6 bases and J 5 bases, with 12 bases left between them. The CDR3 runs to 13 residues. In DNA, the CDR3 is TGTGCCAGCAGACTCATCGCTAAAGATACGCAGTATTTT. As protein: CASRLIAKDTQYF.

This chain joins TRBV7-4 and TRBJ2-5; D may be TRBD1 or TRBD2 (5 bases each). V lost 6 bases and J 11 bases, leaving 22 bases between the germline ends. The CDR3 is made up of 14 amino acids. Per germline, CDR1 SGHVT and CDR2 SQSDAQ. The chain's CDR3 is CASRAPGPNREQYF. The CDR3 region has the DNA TGTGCCAGCAGGGCGCCAGGGCCCAATAGGGAGCAGTACTTC.

The rearrangement links TRBV28 to TRBJ2-3, with 11 bases matching TRBD2. Gene TRBJ2-7 matches the end of the DNA better, so the J call may be wrong. The CDR3 loop spans 15 amino acids. Germline lookup yields CDR1 MDHEN and CDR2 SYDVKM. CDR3: CASSFTSGSRSEQYF. The CDR3 DNA is TGTGCCAGCAGTTTTACTAGCGGGAGCCGGAGCGAGCAGTACTTC.

V usage is TRBV23-1 and J usage is TRBJ1-4; D not resolved. TRBV23-1 is an ORF for which the function is uncertain. The length of the CDR3 is 15 residues. The V end was cut by 3 bases, the J end by 7 bases, with 15 bases between. The CDR3 nucleotides read TGCGCCAGCAGTCACCCTCCCGGGTGTACTGAAAAACTGTTTTTT. Its protein is CASSHPPGCTEKLFF.

The CDR3 bases are TGTGCCAGCAGTTTAGCGGGACAAAGGGATGCAGATACGCAGTATTTT. Translating it yields CASSLAGQRDADTQYF. V is TRBV27 and J is TRBJ2-5; tentatively, D is TRBD1 or TRBD2 (6 bases each). TRBJ2-3 matches the DNA end more closely, so the J call is doubtful. Looked up from germline, CDR1 is MNHEY and CDR2 is SMNVEV (reference sequence). The CDR3 sequence is 16 residues long.

This clonotype turned up a few times. CDR3 nucleotide sequence: TGCAGTGCTAGGTCAGGGGGACAGGGGGCCTATGAGCAGTTCTTC. Protein sequence: CSARSGGQGAYEQFF. The chain is built from TRBV20-1 and TRBJ2-1; the match to TRBD1 covers 12 bases. Losses at the gene ends were 3 bases for V and 8 bases for J; bases not matched to a gene: 8. This CDR3 is built from 15 residues. CDR1 and CDR2 (germline): DFQATT, SNEGSKA (reference sequence).

The sample holds many counts of this clonotype. The chain combines TRBV6-1 with TRBJ1-1, with TRBD1 identical over 7 bases. The V gene end was trimmed by 6 bases and the J gene end by 7 bases; junction bases not matched to a gene: 8. Per germline, CDR1 MNHNS and CDR2 SASEGT. The CDR3 runs 13 residues. CDR3 nucleotides: TGTGCCAGCAGGATCAAGGGGGCTGGTGAAGCTTTCTTT. Protein: CASRIKGAGEAFF.

This clonotype was detected ten times or more. The V and J genes are TRBV6-6 and TRBJ1-2; 9 positions match TRBD1. The junction had 0 bases not matched to a gene; V was cut back by 2 bases and J by 8 bases. The CDR3 totals 12 residues. In germline, CDR1 is MNHNY, CDR2 SVGAGI (reference sequence). CDR3 bases: TGTGCCAGCAGTTACGGACAGGGGGGCTACACCTTC. Encoded protein: CASSYGQGGYTF.

J is TRBJ2-7 and V is TRBV7-3; no reliable D call. The closer fit of TRBJ2-5 to the DNA end suggests the J call may be wrong. Per the germline V gene, CDR1 is SGHTA and CDR2 is FQGTGA. The CDR3 consists of 12 residues. The CDR3 DNA follows: TGTGCCAGCAGCCCCAGTTCAGAGACCCAGTACTTC. Protein: CASSPSSETQYF.

In its sample, this clonotype was seen a few times. The V gene is TRBV7-6, the J gene TRBJ2-4, with D unclear. The J call is doubtful: the DNA matches TRBJ2-1 better. This CDR3 comprises 12 residues. Germline V gives CDR1 SGHVS, CDR2 FNYEAQ. The CDR3 protein is CASSYGWDEQFF. The CDR3 DNA follows: TGTGCCAGCAGCTACGGTTGGGATGAGCAGTTCTTC.

This clonotype appeared a few times. The genes are TRBV7-2 and TRBJ2-1; D unresolved. The J call is uncertain, as TRBJ2-7 better fits the DNA end. CDR1 SGHTA and CDR2 FQGNSA come from the germline V gene. The CDR3 sequence is 11 residues long. The CDR3 spells CASSPSYEQYF. The CDR3 nucleotides are TGTGCCAGCAGCCCCTCCTACGAGCAGTACTTC.

In this sample, this clonotype turned up a few times. In this CDR3 the conserved last residue, phenylalanine or tryptophan, is missing, so a read error is likely. The limits of the CDR3 on the DNA are not certain, so only TCRdb's listed CDR3 is given. The gene calls are TRBV7-2 and TRBJ1-6. The CDR3 is made up of 8 amino acids, end residues included. The V gene's germline CDR1 is SGHTA and CDR2 FQGNSA. The CDR3 loop is CASSRVAG.

This clonotype showed up many times. This sequence joins TRBV7-8 and TRBJ1-1; 7 bases map to TRBD1. The V gene end was trimmed by 5 bases and the J gene end by 4 bases; junction bases not matched to a gene: 10. The germline CDR1 and CDR2 sequences are SGHVS and FQNEAQ. CDR3 size: 15 residues. The CDR3 here is CASSVVQGPSTEAFF. The DNA for the CDR3 is TGTGCCAGCAGCGTGGTACAGGGGCCCAGCACTGAAGCTTTCTTT.

The chain has TRBV5-1 and TRBJ2-2, with 13 bases aligning to TRBD2. Germline V lookup: CDR1 SGHRS, CDR2 YFSETQ. The CDR3 is 18 amino acids. V shed 4 bases and J 1 base; nucleotides not matched to a gene: 7. CDR3 residues: CASSGGLAGAKNTGELFF. The CDR3 bases are TGCGCCAGCAGCGGAGGACTAGCGGGGGCCAAGAACACCGGGGAGCTGTTTTTT. Full variable domain (outside the CDR3, taken from reference TRBV5-1 and TRBJ2-2): KAGVTQTPRYLIKTRGQQVTLSCSPISGHRSVSWYQQTPGQGLQFLFEYFSETQRNKGNFPGRFSGRQFSNSRSEMNVSTLELGDSALYLCASSGGLAGAKNTGELFFGEGSRLTVL.

The V call is TRBV7-3, the J call TRBJ2-3, with TRBD2 matching over 7 bases. The J call may be faulty, since TRBJ2-7 better matches the DNA end. The CDR3 consists of 15 residues. Germline-derived CDR1 and CDR2 are SGHTA and FQGTGA. The CDR3 sequence is CASSPRGREYDEQYF. DNA of the CDR3: TGTGCCAGCAGCCCGCGTGGGCGGGAGTATGACGAGCAGTACTTC.

A remark on this clonotype: A read error may be the cause here, since a much bigger clone is one base away. The chain has TRBV5-4 and TRBJ2-1; D is uncertain. V lost 4 bases and J lost 10, with 12 bases in between. The CDR3 is 12 amino acids. Germline values: CDR1 SGHNT, CDR2 YYREEE (reference sequence). The CDR3 protein is CASSTTGYEQFF. The CDR3 nucleotides read TGTGCCAGCAGCACGACCGGCTACGAGCAGTTCTTC.

This chain links TRBV12-3 or TRBV12-4 with TRBJ2-1, with 8 bases aligning to TRBD2. V was pared by 6 bases and J by 10 bases, with 11 bases of the junction left unmatched. The CDR3 is 14 amino acids. CDR3 sequence: CASSGPTLAGEQFF. The CDR3 nucleotides are TGTGCCAGCAGCGGTCCCACATTAGCGGGGGAGCAGTTCTTC.